This T cell receptor (beta chain) derives from a study of T cell responses to AZD1222 COVID-19 vaccine. Germline CDR1 reads WSHSY; CDR2 reads SAAADI. V was clipped by 10 bases and J by 0 bases; unmatched bases: 16. This CDR3 is 18 amino acids long. The study's findings and limits: There were vaccine-associated CD4 TCRs across spike, dominant at 160-218 and 743-854.

Some clones are missing from TCRdb's copy, which holds only in-frame ones; the method was immunoSEQ multiplex PCR. The repertoire has some 120,000 clones, around 84% of them found once; the top ten carry less than 15%. In regard to this clone: Its antigen remains unidentified.

This chain connects TRBV10-2 to TRBJ2-3; 10 bases line up with TRBD2. The source of this sequence is an adult in good health. The sample in question was peripheral blood, obtained on day 0 of AZD1222 vaccination. The DNA of the CDR3 is TGCGCCACCCTCTCGCCCCCCCTAGCGGGAGTTAGCACAGATACGCAGTATTTT. Its protein product is CATLSPPLAGVSTDTQYF.